This T cell receptor beta chain was captured by sequencing in a study of T cell responses to AZD1222 COVID-19 vaccine. Study-level results: Baseline serology detected seropositivity in only 5 to 7 AZD1222 recipients.

Concerning this clone: Its target is not known.

Using immunoSEQ multiplex PCR, the repertoire was profiled, and TCRdb retains in-frame clones only, with some absent. This table has 150,000 to 200,000 clones, approximately 90% appearing once. This CDR3 spans 16 amino acids. The germline V gene encodes CDR1 SGHNT and CDR2 YYREEE (reference sequence). Trimming stripped 4 bases from V and 6 bases from J, with 20 bases between. This rearrangement joins TRBV5-4 to TRBJ2-1; tentatively, D is TRBD1 or TRBD2 (6 bases each). The source was peripheral blood, collected 28 days after the second AZD1222 dose. This TCR came from an adult who received the AZD1222 COVID-19 vaccine. The CDR3 reads CASSRDLGGGLNEQFF. DNA of the CDR3: TGTGCCAGCAGCCGCGACCTGGGGGGCGGACTCAATGAGCAGTTCTTC.